These 19 T cell receptor beta chains were sequenced from one sample in a study of T-cell reconstitution after alpha-beta-depleted transplantation in children. Construction of the TCRbeta library involved unique molecular identifiers. One entry per CDR3 protein results from TCRdb running MiXCR on the PCR reads. The top ten clones hold 0.75% to 0.85% of a sample with around 670,000 distinct CDR3 sequences, roughly 13% of them seen once. This sample comprised PBMCs, obtained before TCRalphabeta/CD19-depleted stem cell transplant. The receptors were sampled from a girl aged 2 to 10 with congenital amegakaryocytic thrombocytopenia, due to receive a stem cell transplant.

This clonotype occurred many times. J is TRBJ2-1 and V is TRBV29-1; a possible D gene is TRBD1 (6 bases). The CDR3 runs to 12 residues. The V end was cut by 7 bases, the J end by 5 bases, with 12 bases between. Germline loops: CDR1 SQVTM, CDR2 ANQGSEA. CDR3 amino acids: CSGGQRNNEQFF. CDR3 nucleotides: TGCAGCGGGGGGCAGCGAAACAATGAGCAGTTCTTC.

This clonotype was seen at least ten times. The rearrangement links TRBV12-3 or TRBV12-4 to TRBJ2-7; no reliable D call. CDR3 length: 12 residues. Trimming removed 2 bases from V and 3 bases from J, with 5 bases in between. The CDR3 sequence is CASSLIYYEQYF. CDR3 sequence (DNA): TGTGCCAGCAGTTTAATCTACTACGAGCAGTACTTC.

There are a few counts of this clonotype. The chain's CDR3 is CASSPTTGRTEAFF. CDR3 sequence (DNA): TGTGCCAGCTCACCCACAACAGGGCGCACTGAAGCTTTCTTT. The chain combines TRBV18 with TRBJ1-1; a possible D gene is TRBD1 (6 bases). The germline CDR1 and CDR2 sequences are KGHSH and LQKENI. Trimming shortened V by 3 bases and J by 4 bases, and 12 bases separated the two germline ends. The CDR3 has 14 amino acids. Based on the CDR3 plus reference TRBV18 and TRBJ1-1, the full variable domain is NAGVMQNPRHLVRRRGQEARLRCSPMKGHSHVYWYRQLPEEGLKFMVYLQKENIIDESGMPKERFSAEFPKEGPSILRIQQVVRGDSAAYFCASSPTTGRTEAFFGQGTRLTVV.

This clonotype was seen ten or more times. The chain recombines TRBV20-1 with TRBJ1-1; D gene unclear. Trimming shortened V by 1 base and J by 6 bases, and 27 bases separated the two germline ends. This CDR3 has 18 residues. From germline, CDR1 is DFQATT and CDR2 SNEGSKA (reference sequence). The CDR3 protein is CSARALTLKRIPFAEAFF. The CDR3 DNA follows: TGCAGTGCTAGAGCCCTGACGTTGAAAAGGATACCTTTCGCTGAAGCTTTCTTT.

This clonotype came up many times. The CDR3 is CASSFGVRHSEYF. CDR3 DNA: TGTGCCAGCAGCTTTGGTGTACGGCACTCCGAGTACTTC. The gene calls are TRBV11-2 and TRBJ2-5; the D is unclear. Trimming took 3 bases from V and 12 from J, leaving 17 bases between them. This CDR3 is built from 13 residues. Per germline, CDR1 SGHAT and CDR2 FQNNGV.

This clonotype appeared many times. J is TRBJ2-7 and V is TRBV3-1; TRBD2 aligns across 13 bases. CDR3 length: 15 residues. V shed 5 bases and J 6 bases; nucleotides not matched to a gene: 7. Germline V gene data show CDR1 as LGHDT and CDR2 as YNNKEL (reference sequence). For the CDR3, the DNA is TGTGCCAGCAGCACACGGACTAGCGGGAGCGTCGAGCAGTACTTC. This gives the protein CASSTRTSGSVEQYF.

This clonotype was seen at least ten times. The genes are TRBV29-1 and TRBJ2-2; 9 bases line up with TRBD1. In germline, CDR1 is SQVTM, CDR2 ANQGSEA. After removal of 7 bases from V and 3 bases from J, the junction contained 6 bases not matched to a gene. The CDR3 extends over 14 amino acids. CDR3 sequence reads: CSGRTGADTGELFF. DNA for the CDR3: TGCAGCGGGAGGACAGGGGCAGACACCGGGGAGCTGTTTTTT.

The gene calls are TRBV5-8 and TRBJ2-3; D call uncertain. Germline V gene sequence: CDR1 SGHTS, CDR2 YDEGEE. CDR3 length: 14 residues. The V end lost 3 bases, the J end lost 4 bases, and 12 bases lay between the germline ends. Here the CDR3 DNA reads TGTGCCAGCAGCTCCCGTATGGGCCCAGATACGCAGTATTTT. It translates to CASSSRMGPDTQYF.

This clonotype was observed many times. The chain has TRBV7-6 and TRBJ1-6; D remains unclear. Germline loops: CDR1 SGHVS, CDR2 FNYEAQ. This CDR3 comprises 15 residues. V lost 0 bases and J lost 5, with 8 bases in between. The CDR3 DNA is TGTGCCAGCAGCTTAGCCCCAGGAAATAATTCACCCCTCCACTTT. Encoded protein: CASSLAPGNNSPLHF.

The table lists this clonotype with many counts. The genes are TRBV20-1 and TRBJ2-3; D remains ambiguous. Germline assignment: CDR1 DFQATT and CDR2 SNEGSKA (reference sequence). This CDR3 region has 14 residues. V lost 0 bases and J lost 2, with 9 bases in between. The CDR3 loop reads CSARDGRSTDTQYF. The CDR3 bases are TGCAGTGCTAGAGATGGACGCTCCACAGATACGCAGTATTTT.

This clonotype was detected only a few times. The genes are TRBV5-1 and TRBJ2-7; maybe TRBD1 (6 bases). The V end lost 2 bases, the J end lost 3 bases, and 9 bases lay between the germline ends. This CDR3 region has 13 residues. Germline lookup yields CDR1 SGHRS and CDR2 YFSETQ. The CDR3 is CASSLYRDYEQYF. CDR3 DNA: TGCGCCAGCAGCTTATACAGGGACTACGAGCAGTACTTC.

This sequence joins TRBV25-1 and TRBJ2-1, with unresolved D. V lost 6 bases and J lost 5, with 14 bases in between. Germline V lookup: CDR1 MGHDK, CDR2 SYGVNS. The CDR3 covers 14 residues. CDR3 protein: CASRGHGRHNEQFF. DNA for the CDR3: TGTGCCAGCAGGGGCCATGGGCGCCACAATGAGCAGTTCTTC. The whole variable domain, filled in from reference TRBV25-1 and TRBJ2-1, reads EADIYQTPRYLVIGTGKKITLECSQTMGHDKMYWYQQDPGMELHLIHYSYGVNSTEKGDLSSESTVSRIRTEHFPLTLESARPSHTSQYLCASRGHGRHNEQFFGPGTRLTVL.

This clonotype was seen many times. The chain recombines TRBV20-1 with TRBJ2-7; 10 bases agree with TRBD1. Germline V CDR1 and CDR2: DFQATT, SNEGSKA (reference sequence). The V and J ends lost 0 bases and 4 bases, in that order; junction bases with no gene match: 9. The CDR3 has 16 residues. The CDR3 loop reads CSARDISGQGVYEQYF. The CDR3 DNA sequence: TGCAGTGCTAGAGATATCAGCGGACAGGGGGTATACGAGCAGTACTTC.

This clonotype has ten or more counts. The chain uses TRBV7-9 and TRBJ2-4; 8 bases are a match to TRBD1. The germline CDR1 and CDR2 sequences are SEHNR and FQNEAQ (reference sequence). The CDR3 sequence is 14 residues long. V lost 5 bases, J lost 10 bases, and 10 bases stayed unmatched. CDR3 DNA: TGTGCCAGCAGCAGCCGGGACAGGCCTATTATTCAGTACTTC. It codes for CASSSRDRPIIQYF.

The chain couples TRBV5-1 to TRBJ1-3, with D uncertain. Germline V gene data show CDR1 as SGHRS and CDR2 as YFSETQ. V was shortened by 0 bases and J by 0 bases, with 7 bases between the two germline ends. CDR3 length: 15 residues. The CDR3: CASSLEFISGNTIYF. CDR3 DNA: TGCGCCAGCAGCTTGGAGTTCATCTCTGGAAACACCATATATTTT.

This clonotype appeared many times. The J gene is TRBJ2-5, the V gene TRBV27; no clear D. Trimming removed 0 bases at V and 1 base at J, with 18 bases between. The germline CDR1 and CDR2 sequences are MNHEY and SMNVEV (reference sequence). The CDR3 extends over 18 amino acids. The CDR3: CASSLSWRFKQAQETQYF. CDR3 nucleotides: TGTGCCAGCAGTTTATCGTGGCGGTTCAAGCAGGCCCAAGAGACCCAGTACTTC.

This clonotype has at least ten counts. The J gene is TRBJ2-3, the V gene TRBV7-7; the D is unclear. Germline assignment: CDR1 SSHAT and CDR2 FNYEAQ (reference sequence). There are 14 residues in the CDR3. With 5 bases removed from V and 0 bases from J, the gap between germline ends came to 9 bases. The CDR3 loop is CASSPGSSTDTQYF. In nucleotides, the CDR3 is TGTGCCAGCAGCCCTGGGTCGAGCACAGATACGCAGTATTTT.

This clonotype was recorded many times. This chain connects TRBV4-1 to TRBJ2-6; no firm D call. Germline assignment: CDR1 MGHRA and CDR2 YSYEKL. This CDR3 is 13 amino acids long. V was pared by 0 bases and J by 4 bases, with 1 base between. The CDR3 reads CASSQEGANVLTF. DNA for the CDR3: TGCGCCAGCAGCCAAGAAGGGGCCAACGTCCTGACTTTC.

This clonotype was observed a few times. The J gene is TRBJ2-1, the V gene TRBV24-1; 9 bases line up with TRBD2. Trimming at V came to 4 bases and at J to 9 bases, leaving 9 bases not matched to a gene. The V gene's germline CDR1 is KGHDR and CDR2 SFDVKD. This CDR3 region has 15 residues. The CDR3 DNA reads as TGTGCCACCAGTGACACCGGGACTAGCATTCCTGAGCAGTTCTTC. Its translation: CATSDTGTSIPEQFF.